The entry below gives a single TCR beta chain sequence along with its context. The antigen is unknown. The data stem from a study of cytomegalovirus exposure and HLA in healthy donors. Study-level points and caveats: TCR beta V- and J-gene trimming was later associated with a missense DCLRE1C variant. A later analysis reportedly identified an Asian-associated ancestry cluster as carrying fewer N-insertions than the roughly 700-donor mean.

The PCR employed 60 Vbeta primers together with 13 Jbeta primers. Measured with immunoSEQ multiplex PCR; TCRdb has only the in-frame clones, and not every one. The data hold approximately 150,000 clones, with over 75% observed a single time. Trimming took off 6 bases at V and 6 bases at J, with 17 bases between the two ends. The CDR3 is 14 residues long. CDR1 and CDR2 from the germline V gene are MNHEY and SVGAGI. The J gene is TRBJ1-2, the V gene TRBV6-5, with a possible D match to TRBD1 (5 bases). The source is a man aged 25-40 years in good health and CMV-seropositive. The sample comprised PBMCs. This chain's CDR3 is CASSRTGHIHGYTF. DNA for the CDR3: TGTGCCAGCAGCCGTACCGGACATATACATGGCTACACCTTC.